One and the same sample provided the 24 T cell receptor beta chains below, sequenced in a study of technical replicates of blood from several donors. Only in-frame clones appear in the TCRdb table, and some are missing; sequencing was by immunoSEQ multiplex PCR. The data show roughly 79,000 clones, about 81% seen once. Sequences were obtained from PBMCs. All receptors derive from a human donor in good health. Some clones in this sample may be carry-over from other donors' samples.

The chain uses TRBV6-5 and TRBJ1-6; D is possibly TRBD1 (6 bases). The V end was cut by 4 bases, the J end by 8 bases, with 12 bases between. Germline CDR1 and CDR2: MNHEY and SVGAGI. The length of the CDR3 is 14 residues. CDR3 DNA sequence: TGTGCCAGCAGTTCGGCAGGGGTACATTCACCCCTCCACTTT. Its protein is CASSSAGVHSPLHF.

The genes are TRBV19 and TRBJ1-4; no clear D gene. Trimming took off 5 bases at V and 3 bases at J, with 16 bases between the two ends. The CDR3 totals 16 residues. The germline CDR1 and CDR2 sequences are LNHDA and SQIVND (reference sequence). CDR3 sequence (DNA): TGTGCCAGTAGTCGGCGAAGGAGCGAGGCTAATGAAAAACTGTTTTTT. The encoded protein is CASSRRRSEANEKLFF.

This chain links TRBV7-2 with TRBJ2-3, with D possibly TRBD1 on 6 matching bases. Trimming left V 7 bases short and J 3 bases short, with 14 bases between. Germline V CDR1 and CDR2: SGHTA, FQGNSA. This CDR3 region has 14 residues. The chain's CDR3 is CASTLATGTDTQYF. Written as DNA, the CDR3 is TGTGCCAGCACCCTAGCCACAGGGACAGATACGCAGTATTTT.

This clone was seen a few times. This chain's CDR3 is CASSPGNYEQYF. As DNA, the CDR3 is TGTGCCAGCAGTCCCGGGAACTACGAGCAGTACTTC. The genes are TRBV6-5 and TRBJ2-7; tentative D call: TRBD2 (5 bases). The CDR3 is made up of 12 amino acids. Per germline, CDR1 MNHEY and CDR2 SVGAGI. The germline V and J ends were trimmed by 5 bases and 3 bases, with 8 bases remaining between them.

This clone was seen a few times. The chain recombines TRBV29-1 with TRBJ2-1; possible D gene TRBD1, 5 bases. Germline loops: CDR1 SQVTM, CDR2 ANQGSEA. The CDR3 runs 14 residues. Trimming left V 5 bases short and J 6 bases short, with 17 bases between. CDR3 loop: CSVWAGMFINEQFF. For the CDR3, the DNA is TGCAGCGTTTGGGCAGGGATGTTCATCAATGAGCAGTTCTTC.

The chain carries TRBV2 and TRBJ2-7; 7 nucleotides line up with TRBD2. V shed 8 bases, J shed 3 bases, and the junction held 4 bases outside the gene matches. The CDR3 totals 12 residues. Germline V gene lookup returns CDR1 SNHLY and CDR2 FYNNEI. The CDR3 sequence is CASRIAGYEQYF. Written as DNA, the CDR3 is TGTGCCAGCCGAATAGCGGGCTACGAGCAGTACTTC.

The CDR3 DNA is TGTGCCAGCAGCTTAAATACAGGGGGTAATCAGCCCCAGCATTTT. As protein: CASSLNTGGNQPQHF. V usage is TRBV7-2 and J usage is TRBJ1-5, with 8 bases identical to TRBD1. Germline CDR1 and CDR2: SGHTA and FQGNSA. V shed 2 bases, J shed 4 bases, and the junction held 4 bases outside the gene matches. The CDR3 has 15 residues.

In its sample, this clone was seen a few times. The chain links TRBV5-4 to TRBJ2-1, with TRBD2 matching over 14 bases. The CDR3 loop spans 17 amino acids. Germline V gives CDR1 SGHNT, CDR2 YYREEE (reference sequence). The junction had 12 bases not matched to a gene; V was cut back by 4 bases and J by 9 bases. The DNA for the CDR3 is TGTGCCAGCAGCCCCCTACCGGGACTAGCGGGGGTTATTGAGCAGTTCTTC. Translation: CASSPLPGLAGVIEQFF.

J is TRBJ2-3 and V is TRBV13, with 8 bases identical to TRBD2. J gave up 3 bases and V 4 bases, and 6 bases lay outside the gene matches. The CDR3 consists of 15 residues. Germline-derived CDR1 and CDR2 are PRHDT and FYEKMQ (reference sequence). The CDR3 reads CASSSQAGATDTQYF. In nucleotides, the CDR3 is TGTGCCAGCAGCTCCCAAGCGGGAGCGACAGATACGCAGTATTTT.

V is TRBV7-6 and J is TRBJ2-5, with 10 bases lining up with TRBD2. Germline CDR1 and CDR2: SGHVS and FNYEAQ. The CDR3 has 16 residues. The J segment lost 1 base and the V segment lost 1 base, leaving 3 bases of the junction unmatched. The CDR3 reads CASSLGLAGRQETQYF. CDR3 nucleotides: TGTGCCAGCAGCTTAGGACTAGCGGGTCGCCAAGAGACCCAGTACTTC. Looking up the rest from reference TRBV7-6 and TRBJ2-5 gives the full variable domain: GAGVSQSPRYKVTKRGQDVALRCDPISGHVSLYWYRQALGQGPEFLTYFNYEAQQDKSGLPNDRFSAERPEGSISTLTIQRTEQRDSAMYRCASSLGLAGRQETQYFGPGTRLLVL.

The V call is TRBV9, the J call TRBJ2-3; D is possibly TRBD2 (6 bases). V lost 2 bases and J lost 6, with 13 bases in between. From germline, CDR1 is SGDLS and CDR2 YYNGEE. This CDR3 is 14 amino acids long. Written as DNA, the CDR3 is TGTGCCAGCAGCGTGACGACTAGTTTGGATACGCAGTATTTT. Translating gives CASSVTTSLDTQYF.

V is TRBV27 and J is TRBJ2-7, with 8 bases lining up with TRBD2. CDR1 and CDR2 (germline): MNHEY, SMNVEV (reference sequence). CDR3 length: 14 amino acids. Trimming removed 4 bases from V and 2 bases from J; junction bases left unmatched: 4. The CDR3 protein is CASSYTSGPYEQYF. The CDR3 DNA follows: TGTGCCAGCAGTTACACTAGCGGCCCCTACGAGCAGTACTTC.

The V and J genes are TRBV25-1 and TRBJ1-4; 8 bases agree with TRBD1. Germline-derived CDR1 and CDR2 are MGHDK and SYGVNS. V shed 1 base and J 7 bases; nucleotides not matched to a gene: 5. This CDR3 is 15 amino acids long. CDR3 bases: TGTGCCAGCAGTGAATGGCAGGGGGCGGGTGAAAAACTGTTTTTT. Protein sequence: CASSEWQGAGEKLFF.

The rearrangement links TRBV2 to TRBJ2-7; 8 bases are a match to TRBD2. The length of the CDR3 is 13 residues. V lost 6 bases and J lost 4; bases outside the gene matches: 5. Germline values: CDR1 SNHLY, CDR2 FYNNEI. The CDR3 loop is CASSLTSAYEQYF. CDR3 DNA sequence: TGTGCCAGCAGCCTGACTAGCGCGTACGAGCAGTACTTC.

The genes are TRBV30 and TRBJ1-6; 7 bases are a match to TRBD1. V was pared by 4 bases and J by 7 bases, with 7 bases of the junction left unmatched. The length of the CDR3 is 14 residues. Germline V gene lookup returns CDR1 GTSNPN and CDR2 SVGIG (reference sequence). DNA for the CDR3: TGTGCCTGGACCTTCGACAGGGTGAATTCACCCCTCCACTTT. This gives the protein CAWTFDRVNSPLHF.

The CDR3 DNA reads as TGTGCCAGCAGCGCGCGGACTAGCGGGGGAGGTGAGCAGTTCTTC. Residues: CASSARTSGGGEQFF. The gene calls are TRBV9 and TRBJ2-1; 13 bases are a match to TRBD2. CDR1 and CDR2 (germline): SGDLS, YYNGEE. This CDR3 has 15 amino acids. The ends lost 3 bases at V and 9 bases at J; junction bases unmatched: 6.

V and J are TRBV29-1 and TRBJ2-7, with a possible D match to TRBD2 (5 bases). Looked up from germline, CDR1 is SQVTM and CDR2 is ANQGSEA. Between the trimmed V and J ends, which lost 7 bases and 9 bases, there was a span of 16 bases. CDR3 length: 11 amino acids. The CDR3 spells CSADAGTWQYF. DNA of the CDR3: TGCAGCGCCGACGCGGGCACTTGGCAGTACTTC.

In DNA form, the CDR3 reads TGCGCCAGCAGCCAAGAAGCGGACCTGATTAATTCACCCCTCCACTTT. Translated, it gives CASSQEADLINSPLHF. The chain uses TRBV4-3 and TRBJ1-6, with no clear D. V was pared by 0 bases and J by 6 bases, with 12 bases between. The CDR3 length is 16 residues. From germline, CDR1 is LGHNA and CDR2 YSLEER.

This clone was recorded a few times. V gene TRBV18 combines with J gene TRBJ2-2; TRBD2 matches at 11 bases. The CDR3 consists of 16 residues. V lost 4 bases to trimming and J lost 2 bases; unmatched junction nucleotides: 3. Germline V CDR1 and CDR2: KGHSH, LQKENI. CDR3 nucleotides: TGTGCCAGCTCACAGACTAGCGGGGCTAACACCGGGGAGCTGTTTTTT. This sequence encodes CASSQTSGANTGELFF.

The chain uses TRBV2 and TRBJ2-1, with 8 bases aligning to TRBD2. With 4 bases clipped from V and 7 bases from J, the junction kept 6 bases outside the gene matches. Germline-derived CDR1 and CDR2 are SNHLY and FYNNEI. This CDR3 region has 14 residues. CDR3 region: CASSVTGGGNEQFF. The DNA of the CDR3 is TGTGCCAGCAGTGTAACGGGCGGGGGGAATGAGCAGTTCTTC.

The rearrangement uses TRBV29-1 and TRBJ1-2; 7 bases line up with TRBD1. The length of the CDR3 is 13 residues. V was pared by 3 bases and J by 4 bases, with 5 bases of the junction left unmatched. The germline gives CDR1 SQVTM, CDR2 ANQGSEA. The CDR3 loop reads CSVEDRFSYGYTF. The DNA for the CDR3 is TGCAGCGTTGAGGACAGGTTTAGCTATGGCTACACCTTC.

V and J are TRBV11-3 and TRBJ2-1; 7 bases line up with TRBD2. Germline V gene data show CDR1 as SGHNT and CDR2 as YENEEA. After removal of 0 bases from V and 5 bases from J, the junction contained 1 base not matched to a gene. This CDR3 contains 14 residues. The CDR3 loop is CASSLEAGNNEQFF. The CDR3 DNA follows: TGTGCCAGCAGCTTAGAAGCGGGGAACAATGAGCAGTTCTTC.

The CDR3 here is CASSLGTRSKAFF. CDR3 sequence (DNA): TGTGCCAGCAGTCTCGGGACACGGAGTAAAGCTTTCTTT. The gene calls are TRBV2 and TRBJ1-1, with a weak D call TRBD1 (6 bases). V lost 5 bases to trimming and J lost 9 bases, with 16 bases between them. The length of the CDR3 is 13 residues. CDR1 is SNHLY and CDR2 is FYNNEI in the germline V gene. The full variable domain, with the rest looked up from reference TRBV2 and TRBJ1-1, is EPEVTQTPSHQVTQMGQEVILRCVPISNHLYFYWYRQILGQKVEFLVSFYNNEISEKSEIFDDQFSVERPDGSNFTLKIRSTKLEDSAMYFCASSLGTRSKAFFGQGTRLTVV.

The DNA for the CDR3 is TGTGCCAGCAGTTACGTGTGGCGGGGAAACACTGAAGCTTTCTTT. This sequence encodes CASSYVWRGNTEAFF. The chain has TRBV6-5 and TRBJ1-1; D unresolved. The CDR3 contains 15 residues. Germline CDR1 and CDR2: MNHEY and SVGAGI. The V gene lost 2 bases and the J gene lost 2 bases, with 12 bases spanning the gap.